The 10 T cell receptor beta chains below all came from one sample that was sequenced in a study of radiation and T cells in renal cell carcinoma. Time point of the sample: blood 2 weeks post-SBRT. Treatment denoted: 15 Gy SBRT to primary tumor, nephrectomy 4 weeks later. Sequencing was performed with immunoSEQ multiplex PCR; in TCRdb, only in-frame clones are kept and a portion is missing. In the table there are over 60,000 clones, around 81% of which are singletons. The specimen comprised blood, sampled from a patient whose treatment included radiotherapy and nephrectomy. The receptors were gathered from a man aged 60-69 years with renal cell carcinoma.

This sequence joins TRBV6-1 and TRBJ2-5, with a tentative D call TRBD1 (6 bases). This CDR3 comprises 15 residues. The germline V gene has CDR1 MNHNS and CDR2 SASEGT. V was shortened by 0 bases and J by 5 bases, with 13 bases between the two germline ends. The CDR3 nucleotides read TGTGCCAGCAGTGAAGCTGTTCAGGGGCCGGAGACCCAGTACTTC. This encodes CASSEAVQGPETQYF.

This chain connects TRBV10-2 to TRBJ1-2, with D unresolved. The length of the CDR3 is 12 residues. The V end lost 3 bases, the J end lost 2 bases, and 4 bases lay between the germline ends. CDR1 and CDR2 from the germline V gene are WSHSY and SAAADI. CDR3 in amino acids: CASSDRNYGYTF. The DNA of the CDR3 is TGCGCCAGCAGTGACCGAAACTATGGCTACACCTTC.

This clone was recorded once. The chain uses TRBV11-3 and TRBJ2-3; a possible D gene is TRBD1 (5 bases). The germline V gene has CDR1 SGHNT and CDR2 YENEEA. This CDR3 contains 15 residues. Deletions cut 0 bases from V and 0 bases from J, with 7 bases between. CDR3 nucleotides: TGTGCCAGCAGCTTAGAGGGGCCGAGCACAGATACGCAGTATTTT. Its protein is CASSLEGPSTDTQYF.

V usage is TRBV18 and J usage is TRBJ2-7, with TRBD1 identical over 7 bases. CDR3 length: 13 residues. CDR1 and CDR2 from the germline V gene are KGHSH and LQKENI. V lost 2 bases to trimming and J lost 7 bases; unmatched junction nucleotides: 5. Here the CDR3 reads CASSPRDSLEQYF. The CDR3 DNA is TGTGCCAGCTCACCAAGGGACAGCCTTGAGCAGTACTTC.

CDR3 residues: CASSGGTGKLTEKLFF. CDR3 sequence (DNA): TGTGCCAGCAGTGGAGGGACAGGGAAGCTGACTGAAAAACTGTTTTTT. This chain connects TRBV6-1 to TRBJ1-4; the match to TRBD1 covers 9 bases. The CDR3 sequence is 16 residues long. With V trimmed by 4 bases and J by 7 bases, 10 bases remained unmatched. Germline values: CDR1 MNHNS, CDR2 SASEGT.

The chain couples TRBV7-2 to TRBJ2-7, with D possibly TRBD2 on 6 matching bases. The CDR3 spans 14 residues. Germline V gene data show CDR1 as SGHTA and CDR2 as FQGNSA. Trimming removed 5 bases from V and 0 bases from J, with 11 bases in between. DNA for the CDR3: TGTGCCAGCAGCCGGACGGGAGTCTCCTACGAGCAGTACTTC. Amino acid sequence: CASSRTGVSYEQYF. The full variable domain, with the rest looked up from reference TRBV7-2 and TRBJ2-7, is GAGVSQSPSNKVTEKGKDVELRCDPISGHTALYWYRQSLGQGLEFLIYFQGNSAPDKSGLPSDRFSAERTGGSVSTLTIQRTQQEDSAVYLCASSRTGVSYEQYFGPGTRLTVT.

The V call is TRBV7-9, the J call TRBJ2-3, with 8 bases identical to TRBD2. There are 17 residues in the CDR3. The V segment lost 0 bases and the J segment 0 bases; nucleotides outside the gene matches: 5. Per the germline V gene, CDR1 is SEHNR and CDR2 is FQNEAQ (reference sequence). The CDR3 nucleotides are TGTGCCAGCAGCTTAGCGATCGCGGGAGGTAGCACAGATACGCAGTATTTT. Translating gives CASSLAIAGGSTDTQYF.

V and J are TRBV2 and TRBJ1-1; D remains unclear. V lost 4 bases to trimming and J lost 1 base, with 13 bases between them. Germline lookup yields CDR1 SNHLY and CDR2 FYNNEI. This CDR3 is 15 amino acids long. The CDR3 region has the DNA TGTGCCAGCAGTGCTAGGGCGATAGAGAACACTGAAGCTTTCTTT. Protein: CASSARAIENTEAFF.

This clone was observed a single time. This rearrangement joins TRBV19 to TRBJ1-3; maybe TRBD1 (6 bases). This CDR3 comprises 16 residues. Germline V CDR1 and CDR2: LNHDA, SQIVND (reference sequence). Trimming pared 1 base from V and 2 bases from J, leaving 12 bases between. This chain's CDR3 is CASSIAGHRTGNTIYF. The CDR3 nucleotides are TGTGCCAGTAGTATAGCGGGACACCGTACTGGAAACACCATATATTTT.

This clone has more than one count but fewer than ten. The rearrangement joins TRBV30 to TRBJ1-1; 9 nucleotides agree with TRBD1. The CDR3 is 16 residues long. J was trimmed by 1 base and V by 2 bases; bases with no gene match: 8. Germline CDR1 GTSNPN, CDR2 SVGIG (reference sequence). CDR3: CAWSRRPGQGNTEAFF. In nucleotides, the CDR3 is TGTGCCTGGAGTCGACGGCCGGGACAGGGGAACACTGAAGCTTTCTTT.